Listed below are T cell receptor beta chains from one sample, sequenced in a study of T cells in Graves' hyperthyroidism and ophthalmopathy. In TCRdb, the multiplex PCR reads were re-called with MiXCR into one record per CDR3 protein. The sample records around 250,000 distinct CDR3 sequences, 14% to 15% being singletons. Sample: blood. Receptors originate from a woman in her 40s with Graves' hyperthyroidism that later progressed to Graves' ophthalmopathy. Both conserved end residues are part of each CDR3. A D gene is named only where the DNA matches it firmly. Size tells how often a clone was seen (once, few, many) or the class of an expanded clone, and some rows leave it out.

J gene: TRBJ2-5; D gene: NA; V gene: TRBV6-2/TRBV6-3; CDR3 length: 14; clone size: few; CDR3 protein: CASGTGVPPETQYF; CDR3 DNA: TGTGCCAGCGGAACGGGAGTTCCCCCAGAGACCCAGTACTTC
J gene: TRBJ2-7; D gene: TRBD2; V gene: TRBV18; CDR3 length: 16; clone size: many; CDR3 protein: CASSATSGSRGVEQYF; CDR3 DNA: TGTGCCAGCTCAGCGACTAGCGGGAGTAGGGGAGTCGAGCAGTACTTC
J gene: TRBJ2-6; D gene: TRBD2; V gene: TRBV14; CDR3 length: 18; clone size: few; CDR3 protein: CASSEGLAGPSGANVLTF; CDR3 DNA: TGTGCCAGCAGCGAGGGACTAGCGGGACCCTCTGGGGCCAACGTCCTGACTTTC
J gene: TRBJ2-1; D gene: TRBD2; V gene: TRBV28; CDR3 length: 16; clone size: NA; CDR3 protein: CASSLIAGGLDNEQFF; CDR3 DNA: TGTGCCAGCAGTTTAATAGCGGGAGGCCTGGACAATGAGCAGTTCTTC
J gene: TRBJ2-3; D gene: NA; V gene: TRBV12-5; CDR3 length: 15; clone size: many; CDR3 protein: CASGLEPTLTDTQYF; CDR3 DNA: TGTGCTAGTGGTTTGGAACCGACTCTCACAGATACGCAGTATTTT
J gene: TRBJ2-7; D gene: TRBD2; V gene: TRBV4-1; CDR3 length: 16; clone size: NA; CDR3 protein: CASSQGPGLAVYEQYF; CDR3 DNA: TGCGCCAGCAGCCAAGGGCCGGGACTAGCGGTTTACGAGCAGTACTTC
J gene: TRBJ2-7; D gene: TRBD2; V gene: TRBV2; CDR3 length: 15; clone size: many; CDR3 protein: CASSVKTSGGSEQYF; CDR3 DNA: TGTGCCAGCAGTGTTAAAACTAGCGGGGGCTCGGAGCAGTACTTC
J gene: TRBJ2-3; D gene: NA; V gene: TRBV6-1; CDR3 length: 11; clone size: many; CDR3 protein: CASEVADTQYF; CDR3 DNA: TGTGCCAGCGAGGTCGCAGATACGCAGTATTTT
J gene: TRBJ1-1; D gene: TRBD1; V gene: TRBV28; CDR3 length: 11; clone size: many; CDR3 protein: CASWTGNKAFF; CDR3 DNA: TGTGCCAGCTGGACAGGGAACAAAGCTTTCTTT
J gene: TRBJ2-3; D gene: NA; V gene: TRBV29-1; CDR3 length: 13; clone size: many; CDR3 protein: CSVDNRAADTQYF; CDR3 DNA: TGCAGCGTTGATAACCGAGCGGCAGATACGCAGTATTTT
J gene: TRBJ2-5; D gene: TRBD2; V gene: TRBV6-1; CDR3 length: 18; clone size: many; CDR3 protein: CASSPTPGLAGDPETQYF; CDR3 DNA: TGTGCCAGCAGTCCAACCCCAGGACTAGCGGGAGACCCAGAGACCCAGTACTTC
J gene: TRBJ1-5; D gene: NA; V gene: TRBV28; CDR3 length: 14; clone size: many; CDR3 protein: CASSRYLGNQPQHF; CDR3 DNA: TGTGCCAGCAGTCGCTACCTAGGCAATCAGCCCCAGCATTTT
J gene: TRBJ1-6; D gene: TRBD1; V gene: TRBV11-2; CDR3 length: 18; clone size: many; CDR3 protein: CASSLVGPGTGSWAPLHF; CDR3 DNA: TGTGCCAGCAGCTTAGTAGGTCCCGGGACAGGGTCTTGGGCACCCCTCCACTTT
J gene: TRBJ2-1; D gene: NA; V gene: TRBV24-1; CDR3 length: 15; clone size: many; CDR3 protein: CATSDRGRSYNEQFF; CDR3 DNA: TGTGCCACCAGTGATCGGGGACGTTCCTACAATGAGCAGTTCTTC
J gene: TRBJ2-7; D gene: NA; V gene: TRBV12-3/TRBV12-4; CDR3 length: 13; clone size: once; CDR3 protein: CASSLGGPVEQYF; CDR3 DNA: TGTGCCAGCAGTTTAGGGGGGCCGGTCGAGCAGTACTTC
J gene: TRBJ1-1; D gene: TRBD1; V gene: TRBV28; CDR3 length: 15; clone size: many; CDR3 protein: CASSSWEGANTEAFF; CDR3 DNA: TGTGCCAGCAGTTCTTGGGAGGGGGCGAACACTGAAGCTTTCTTT